This is a list of T cell receptor beta chains from one sample in a study of T cells in Graves' hyperthyroidism and ophthalmopathy. Each CDR3 protein is one row after TCRdb ran MiXCR on the multiplex PCR reads. The sample has fewer than 650,000 distinct CDR3 sequences, 14% to 15% seen once; the top ten hold around 4.5%. The source material was blood. The receptor set was obtained from a woman aged 40 to 50 with Graves' ophthalmopathy. CDR3s include the opening cysteine and the closing phenylalanine or tryptophan. A D gene is named only where the DNA matches it firmly. Rows give clone size only sometimes, using once, few, many, or a class for an expanded clone.

size: .
J: TRBJ2-5
D: .
V: TRBV28
DNA: TGTGCCAGCAGTTCCGCCCGGGGTGGAGAGACCCAGTACTTC
CDR3: CASSSARGGETQYF

size: few
J: TRBJ1-5
D: .
V: TRBV18
DNA: TGTGCCAGCTCACCCCCGCTGGGTCAGCCCCAGCATTTT
CDR3: CASSPPLGQPQHF

size: many
J: TRBJ1-2
D: TRBD1
V: TRBV24-1
DNA: TGTGCCACCAGTGCCGGGGACAGAACCTATGGCTACACCTTC
CDR3: CATSAGDRTYGYTF

size: many
J: TRBJ1-1
D: .
V: TRBV12-3/TRBV12-4
DNA: TGTGCCAGCAGTTTAGAGGCCATAAACACTGAAGCTTTCTTT
CDR3: CASSLEAINTEAFF

size: many
J: TRBJ2-5
D: TRBD2
V: TRBV6-5
DNA: TGTGCCAGCAGTTCCTACGGGACTAGCGGGAGTGAGACCCAGTACTTC
CDR3: CASSSYGTSGSETQYF

size: many
J: TRBJ2-7
D: .
V: TRBV7-3
DNA: TGTGCCAGCAGCGAGAATGGATGGGGCGAGCAGTACTTC
CDR3: CASSENGWGEQYF

size: .
J: TRBJ1-1
D: TRBD1
V: TRBV18
DNA: TGTGCCAGCTCACCCGGACAGGGGACCACTGAAGCTTTCTTT
CDR3: CASSPGQGTTEAFF

size: many
J: TRBJ2-2
D: TRBD1
V: TRBV12-3/TRBV12-4
DNA: TGTGCCAGCAGCGCCCGGGACAGGGGCGGGCGGGAGCTGTTTTTT
CDR3: CASSARDRGGRELFF

size: many
J: TRBJ1-1
D: .
V: TRBV12-3/TRBV12-4
DNA: TGTGCCAGCAACTTAGGGGGCACTGAAGCTTTCTTT
CDR3: CASNLGGTEAFF

size: many
J: TRBJ1-2
D: .
V: TRBV5-1
DNA: TGCGCCAGCAGCTTAAACGAAGGAGCTAACTATGGCTACACCTTC
CDR3: CASSLNEGANYGYTF

size: many
J: TRBJ1-5
D: TRBD1
V: TRBV28
DNA: TGTGCCAGCAGTTCTGGGCAGGGGGCCGGTCAGCCCCAGCATTTT
CDR3: CASSSGQGAGQPQHF

size: .
J: TRBJ2-7
D: .
V: TRBV4-2
DNA: TGTGCCAGCAGCCAAGATCGGAGGATAGGGCTCTCCTACGAGCAGTACTTC
CDR3: CASSQDRRIGLSYEQYF

size: .
J: TRBJ1-1
D: TRBD1
V: TRBV6-1
DNA: TGTGCCAGCAAGACAGGGGCCCTCAACACTGAAGCTTTCTTT
CDR3: CASKTGALNTEAFF

size: many
J: TRBJ2-7
D: TRBD2
V: TRBV29-1
DNA: TGCAGCGCCAATAGCGGGAGTCTAACCTACGAGCAGTACTTC
CDR3: CSANSGSLTYEQYF

size: many
J: TRBJ1-2
D: .
V: TRBV20-1
DNA: TGCAGTGCTGATCAGGGGCTAGATGGCTACACCTTC
CDR3: CSADQGLDGYTF

size: .
J: TRBJ2-7
D: .
V: TRBV20-1
DNA: TGCAGTGCTAGAGACCCGGGACACCGGGGGGTTTCTTACGAGCAGTACTTC
CDR3: CSARDPGHRGVSYEQYF

size: many
J: TRBJ2-5
D: .
V: TRBV30
DNA: TGTGCCTGGAGTGCGGGCAGGGGGGTGCGAGAGACCCAGTACTTC
CDR3: CAWSAGRGVRETQYF

size: .
J: TRBJ1-2
D: .
V: TRBV2
DNA: TGTGCCAGCACCCTAAACAGGGTGTCTGGATTAACCCGAGGCTACACCTTC
CDR3: CASTLNRVSGLTRGYTF

size: many
J: TRBJ2-6
D: TRBD2
V: TRBV19
DNA: TGTGCCAGTAGTATCTTACGACTAGCGGGAGGGCTTGGGGCCAACGTCCTGACTTTC
CDR3: CASSILRLAGGLGANVLTF

size: many
J: TRBJ2-2
D: .
V: TRBV6-2/TRBV6-3
DNA: TGTGCCAGCGAACTGACTCCCGGGGAGCTGTTTTTT
CDR3: CASELTPGELFF

size: .
J: TRBJ1-1
D: .
V: TRBV4-1
DNA: TGCGCCAGCAGCCAAGCGATTTTAAACGGTGAAGCTTTCTTT
CDR3: CASSQAILNGEAFF

size: many
J: TRBJ2-7
D: .
V: TRBV28
DNA: TGTGCCAGCAGCAGGCTATCATTGTCCTACGAGCAGTACTTC
CDR3: CASSRLSLSYEQYF

size: many
J: TRBJ2-7
D: .
V: TRBV19
DNA: TGTGCCAGTAGTATAGATCGGAGGGGTTTCTCCTACGAGCAGTACTTC
CDR3: CASSIDRRGFSYEQYF

size: .
J: TRBJ1-5
D: .
V: TRBV6-1
DNA: TGTGCCAGCACACCAAGTATGGGTCAGCCCCAGCATTTT
CDR3: CASTPSMGQPQHF

size: .
J: TRBJ2-6
D: .
V: TRBV12-3/TRBV12-4
DNA: TGTGCCAGCAGGGGGCACCAGGCCGGGGCCAACGTCCTGACTTTC
CDR3: CASRGHQAGANVLTF

size: many
J: TRBJ2-5
D: .
V: TRBV20-1
DNA: TGCAGTGCGGTCCAGGGGTGGAAAGAGACCCAGTACTTC
CDR3: CSAVQGWKETQYF

size: many
J: TRBJ2-7
D: TRBD1
V: TRBV27
DNA: TGTGCCAGCAGATACACAGGGGGCCGAACCTACGAGCAGTACTTC
CDR3: CASRYTGGRTYEQYF

size: many
J: TRBJ2-7
D: .
V: TRBV6-5
DNA: TGTGCCAGCAGTTACGGCAGGGCACCTTACGAGCAGTACTTC
CDR3: CASSYGRAPYEQYF

size: .
J: TRBJ2-7
D: .
V: TRBV4-2
DNA: TGTGCCAGCAGCCAAGAGAGGATCCGATACGAGCAGTACTTC
CDR3: CASSQERIRYEQYF

size: many
J: TRBJ2-3
D: .
V: TRBV30
DNA: TGTGCCTGGAGGCGGAGCGGCAGCACAGATACGCAGTATTTT
CDR3: CAWRRSGSTDTQYF